A selection of T cell receptor beta chains follows, all from one sample in a study of T cell responses to AZD1222 COVID-19 vaccine. The data were produced by immunoSEQ multiplex PCR, yet TCRdb's version contains in-frame clones alone and is incomplete. Here the sample spans over 150,000 clones, 70% to 90% being singletons. The sample here was peripheral blood, taken 28 days after the second AZD1222 dose. Source of these receptors: an adult who received the AZD1222 COVID-19 vaccine. The CDR3 runs from the conserved cysteine through the conserved F or W. Each record gives: D gene, J gene, V gene, clone size, CDR3 protein, CDR3 DNA. A D gene is named only where the DNA matches it firmly. Rows give clone size only sometimes, using once, few, many, or a class for an expanded clone.

TRBD1 TRBJ1-2 TRBV13 - CASSLAPTGNYGYTF TGTGCCAGCAGCTTAGCCCCGACAGGGAACTATGGCTACACCTTC
- TRBJ1-2 TRBV5-1 - CASSLGNSAGYTF TGCGCCAGCAGCTTGGGGAACTCGGCTGGCTACACCTTC
- TRBJ1-4 TRBV4-1 once CASSPRTGTNEKLFF TGCGCCAGCAGCCCCCGGACGGGAACTAATGAAAAACTGTTTTTT
- TRBJ1-6 TRBV5-5 - CASSLTNSPLHF TGTGCCAGCAGCTTGACCAATTCACCCCTCCACTTT
- TRBJ2-7 TRBV6-5 - CASRLMSSSYEQYF TGTGCCAGCAGATTGATGTCCAGCTCCTACGAGCAGTACTTC
- TRBJ1-1 TRBV3-1/TRBV3-2 - CASSPNRENTEAFF TGTGCCAGCAGCCCTAACAGGGAGAACACTGAAGCTTTCTTT
- TRBJ1-1 TRBV13 - CASEGLNTEAFF TGTGCCAGCGAGGGGCTGAACACTGAAGCTTTCTTT
- TRBJ1-1 TRBV20-1 - CSAQLNTEAFF TGCAGTGCTCAGTTGAACACTGAAGCTTTCTTT
- TRBJ1-1 TRBV6-6 - CASSYREGSVTEAFF TGTGCCAGCAGTTACAGGGAGGGGTCCGTCACTGAAGCTTTCTTT
- TRBJ1-5 TRBV19 - CASSIYWGRSNQPQHF TGTGCCAGTAGTATATATTGGGGAAGGAGCAATCAGCCCCAGCATTTT
TRBD1 TRBJ2-7 TRBV9 - CASSAAPLQGTEQYF TGTGCCAGCAGCGCTGCCCCTTTACAGGGGACCGAGCAGTACTTC
- TRBJ1-3 TRBV18 - CASSDDPTGASGNTIYF TGTGCCAGCTCAGACGACCCCACGGGGGCCTCTGGAAACACCATATATTTT
- TRBJ1-3 TRBV2 - CASSAQTSRGNTIYF TGTGCCAGCAGTGCACAGACGTCTAGGGGAAACACCATATATTTT
- TRBJ2-3 TRBV5-4 - CASSLAGIGTDTQYF TGTGCCAGCAGCTTGGCCGGGATAGGCACAGATACGCAGTATTTT
- TRBJ1-1 TRBV29-1 few CSVGMVGGRSGTEAFF TGCAGCGTTGGAATGGTGGGGGGCCGCTCTGGGACTGAAGCTTTCTTT
- TRBJ1-2 TRBV12-3/TRBV12-4 - CASSRGGPGYTF TGTGCCAGCAGCAGGGGAGGGCCTGGCTACACCTTC
TRBD1 TRBJ1-1 TRBV5-5 - CASSLTLTGGGTEAFF TGTGCCAGCAGCTTGACCTTGACAGGGGGAGGCACTGAAGCTTTCTTT
TRBD1 TRBJ2-2 TRBV7-3 - CASGTGRNTGELFF TGTGCCAGTGGGACAGGAAGAAACACCGGGGAGCTGTTTTTT
TRBD1 TRBJ1-1 TRBV29-1 few CSVGPPGTGLRRTEAFF TGCAGCGTTGGACCACCCGGGACAGGGCTACGTAGGACTGAAGCTTTCTTT
TRBD1 TRBJ1-1 TRBV29-1 - CSVGKQGPTEAFF TGCAGCGTTGGAAAACAGGGGCCCACTGAAGCTTTCTTT
- TRBJ1-1 TRBV7-2 - CASSSGSNTEAFF TGTGCCAGCAGCTCGGGATCTAACACTGAAGCTTTCTTT
- TRBJ1-1 TRBV5-1 - CASRSARTDQAFF TGCGCCAGCAGGAGCGCCAGGACGGACCAAGCTTTCTTT